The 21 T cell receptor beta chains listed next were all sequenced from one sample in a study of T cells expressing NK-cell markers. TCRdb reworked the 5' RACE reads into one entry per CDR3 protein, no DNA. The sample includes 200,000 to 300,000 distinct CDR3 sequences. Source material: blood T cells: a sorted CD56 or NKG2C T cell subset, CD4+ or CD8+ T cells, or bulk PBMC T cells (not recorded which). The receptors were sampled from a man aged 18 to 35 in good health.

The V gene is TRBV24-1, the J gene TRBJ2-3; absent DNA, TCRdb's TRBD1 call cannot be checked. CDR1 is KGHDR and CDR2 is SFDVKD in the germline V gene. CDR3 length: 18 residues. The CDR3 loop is CATSDRGRGTYGPDTQYF.

CDR3: CASISSAGVRNTQYF. The rearrangement joins TRBV12-3 or TRBV12-4 to TRBJ2-3; TCRdb's assignment of TRBD1 cannot be checked, as there is no DNA. This CDR3 region has 15 residues.

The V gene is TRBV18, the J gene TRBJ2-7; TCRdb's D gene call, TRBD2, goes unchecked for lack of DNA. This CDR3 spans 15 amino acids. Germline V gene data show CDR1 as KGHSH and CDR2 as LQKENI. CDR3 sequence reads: CASSPAGGNSYEQYF.

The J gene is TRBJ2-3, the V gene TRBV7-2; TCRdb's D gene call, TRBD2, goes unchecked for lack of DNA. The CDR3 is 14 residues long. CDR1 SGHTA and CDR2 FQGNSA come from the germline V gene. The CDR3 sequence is CASSSGTLSDTQYF.

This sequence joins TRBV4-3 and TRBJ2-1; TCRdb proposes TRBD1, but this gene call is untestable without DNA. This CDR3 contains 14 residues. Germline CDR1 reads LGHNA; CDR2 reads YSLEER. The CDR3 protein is CASSHRTEYNEQFF.

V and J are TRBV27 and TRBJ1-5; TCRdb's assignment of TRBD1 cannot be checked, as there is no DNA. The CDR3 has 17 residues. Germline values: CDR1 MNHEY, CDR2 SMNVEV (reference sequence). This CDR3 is CASSPRTGGLSNQPQHF.

CDR3 protein: CASSLPGGVDTQYF. The chain combines TRBV7-9 with TRBJ2-3; the TRBD2 assignment by TCRdb is unverifiable without DNA. The germline gives CDR1 SEHNR, CDR2 FQNEAQ (reference sequence). The CDR3 is 14 amino acids. Full variable domain (remainder filled in from reference TRBV7-9 and TRBJ2-3): DTGVSQNPRHKITKRGQNVTFRCDPISEHNRLYWYRQTLGQGPEFLTYFQNEAQLEKSRLLSDRFSAERPKGSFSTLEIQRTEQGDSAMYLCASSLPGGVDTQYFGPGTRLTVL.

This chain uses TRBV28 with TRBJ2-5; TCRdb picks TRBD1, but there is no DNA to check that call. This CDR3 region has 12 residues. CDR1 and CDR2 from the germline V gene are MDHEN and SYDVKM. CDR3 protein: CASKQGEETQYF.

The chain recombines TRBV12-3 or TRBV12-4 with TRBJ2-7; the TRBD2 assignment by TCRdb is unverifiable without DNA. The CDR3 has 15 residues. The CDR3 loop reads CASSSLTSGSYEQYF.

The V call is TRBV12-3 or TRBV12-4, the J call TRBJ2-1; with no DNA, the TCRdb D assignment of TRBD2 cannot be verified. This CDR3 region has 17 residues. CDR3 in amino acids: CASSLARGLGGYNEQFF.

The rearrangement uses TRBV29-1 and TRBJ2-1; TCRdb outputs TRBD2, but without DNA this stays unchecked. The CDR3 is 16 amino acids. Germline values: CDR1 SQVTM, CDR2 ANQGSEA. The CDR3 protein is CSVGTTSDRRYNEQFF.

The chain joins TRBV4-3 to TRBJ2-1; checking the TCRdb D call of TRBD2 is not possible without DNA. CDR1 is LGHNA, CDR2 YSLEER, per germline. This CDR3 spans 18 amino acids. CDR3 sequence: CASSQEGLAGGKSNEQFF.

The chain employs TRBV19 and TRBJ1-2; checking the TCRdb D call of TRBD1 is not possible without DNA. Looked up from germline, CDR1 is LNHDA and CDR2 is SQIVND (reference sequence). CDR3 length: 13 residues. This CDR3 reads CASDLGTGNGYTF.

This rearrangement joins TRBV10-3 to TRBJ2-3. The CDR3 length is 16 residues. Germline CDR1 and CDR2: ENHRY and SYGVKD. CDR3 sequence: CAISESTGFSTDTQYF.

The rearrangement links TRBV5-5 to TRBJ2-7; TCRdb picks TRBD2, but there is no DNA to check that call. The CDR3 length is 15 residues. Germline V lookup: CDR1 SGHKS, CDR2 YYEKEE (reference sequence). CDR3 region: CASSLSSGRRSEQYF.

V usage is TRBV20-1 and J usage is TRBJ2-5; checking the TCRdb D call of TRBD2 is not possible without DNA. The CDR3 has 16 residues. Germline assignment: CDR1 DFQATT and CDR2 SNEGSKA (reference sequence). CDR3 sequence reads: CSARKGLGSLQETQYF.

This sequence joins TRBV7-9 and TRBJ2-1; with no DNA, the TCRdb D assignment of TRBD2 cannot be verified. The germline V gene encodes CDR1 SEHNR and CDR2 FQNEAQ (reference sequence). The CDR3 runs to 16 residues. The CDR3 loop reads CASSLRLAGDHNEQFF.

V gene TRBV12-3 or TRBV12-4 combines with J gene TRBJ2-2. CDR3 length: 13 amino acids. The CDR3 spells CASSFEDTGELFF.

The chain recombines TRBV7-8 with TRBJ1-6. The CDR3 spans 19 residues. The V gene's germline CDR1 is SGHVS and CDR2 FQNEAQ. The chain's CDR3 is CASSLAQGRESSYNSPLHF. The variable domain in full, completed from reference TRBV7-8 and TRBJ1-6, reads GAGVSQSPRYKVAKRGQDVALRCDPISGHVSLFWYQQALGQGPEFLTYFQNEAQLDKSGLPSDRFFAERPEGSVSTLKIQRTQQEDSAVYLCASSLAQGRESSYNSPLHFGNGTRLTVT.

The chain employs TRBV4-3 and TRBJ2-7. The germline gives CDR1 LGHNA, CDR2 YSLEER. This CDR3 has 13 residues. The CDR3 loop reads CASSQEVHYEQYF.

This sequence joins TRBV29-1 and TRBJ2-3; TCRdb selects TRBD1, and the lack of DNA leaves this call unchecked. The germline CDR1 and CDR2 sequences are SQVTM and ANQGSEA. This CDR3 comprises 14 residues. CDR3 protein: CSVDGRGGTDTQYF.